Listed below are T cell receptor beta chains from one sample, sequenced in a study of T cells expressing NK-cell markers. TCRdb re-called the 5' RACE reads; every CDR3 protein appears as one record, without DNA. This sample contains a few hundred thousand distinct CDR3 sequences. The sequencing input was blood T cells: a sorted CD56 or NKG2C T cell subset, CD4+ or CD8+ T cells, or bulk PBMC T cells (not recorded which). These receptor sequences come from a young man in good health. Each CDR3 is given with its conserved first and last residue.

J gene,V gene,CDR3 protein
TRBJ1-1,TRBV10-2,CASKKKAGAIREAFF
TRBJ2-3,TRBV5-1,CASSLEGQGITDTQYF
TRBJ2-4,TRBV29-1,CSVEEAQGAGIQYF
TRBJ2-3,TRBV29-1,CSVDPSGSADTQYF
TRBJ2-7,TRBV4-3,CASSLTGTSGSFEQYF
TRBJ2-5,TRBV14,CASSPTGITGTQYF
TRBJ2-1,TRBV28,CASGSALEQFF
TRBJ2-7,TRBV12-3/TRBV12-4,CASSLERQSYEQYF
TRBJ1-2,TRBV28,CASSSADRVGGYTF
TRBJ2-2,TRBV12-3/TRBV12-4,CASSLDGKGELFF
TRBJ2-7,TRBV5-6,CASSVDRGFSYEQYF
TRBJ2-3,TRBV20-1,CSALWREAPDTQYF
TRBJ2-7,TRBV19,CASSMETGTYEQYF
TRBJ2-5,TRBV12-3/TRBV12-4,CASSPPILGAYQETQYF
TRBJ2-5,TRBV5-1,CASSATSGRAGETQYF
TRBJ1-4,TRBV29-1,CSVGYTGGTATNEKLFF
TRBJ2-7,TRBV12-3/TRBV12-4,CASSLRAALTYEQYF
TRBJ2-5,TRBV6-5,CASSSERLAQETQYF
TRBJ2-3,TRBV11-2,CASSRRVAGDTDTQYF
TRBJ2-7,TRBV12-3/TRBV12-4,CASSPGEGYEQYF
TRBJ2-3,TRBV11-2,CASSFPLRSVTDTQYF
TRBJ2-1,TRBV11-2,CASSFSLAVYNEQFF
TRBJ1-1,TRBV5-4,CASSFGGRGNTEAFF
TRBJ1-1,TRBV5-1,CASRYSTEAFF
TRBJ2-5,TRBV2,CASSESRQGLETQYF
TRBJ1-6,TRBV12-3/TRBV12-4,CASRNSGGSWNSPLHF
TRBJ2-5,TRBV29-1,CSTTVQRPTQYF
TRBJ2-2,TRBV12-3/TRBV12-4,CASRLGVDTGELFF
TRBJ1-6,TRBV5-6,CASSNNMQVYNSPLHF
TRBJ2-3,TRBV24-1,CATSDLTRYTQYF
TRBJ2-1,TRBV10-3,CATGRMREGGDEQFF
TRBJ2-5,TRBV12-5,CASGLVPLGHSQETQYF
TRBJ2-7,TRBV7-2,CASSPLGGGRLRQYF
TRBJ2-1,TRBV19,CASKGPSGEQFF
TRBJ1-6,TRBV5-6,CASSFLDRGHSPLHF
TRBJ2-7,TRBV5-1,CASSLGQGTLYEQYF
TRBJ2-5,TRBV20-1,CSAIYSGRGETQYF
TRBJ2-3,TRBV10-3,CAISESVANGGTQYF
TRBJ2-4,TRBV5-1,CASSLTSGMNIQYF
TRBJ2-3,TRBV29-1,CSVNGLAGKRTDTQYF
TRBJ2-1,TRBV20-1,CSARDFSNNYNEQFF
TRBJ1-4,TRBV25-1,CASSETAGIPNEKLFF
TRBJ2-1,TRBV10-1,CASSESGRAPYNEQFF